The clone carrying this T cell receptor (beta chain) came up a few times. Authors' data handling: Estimates of nucleated cell counts were drawn from the amplification of reference gene primers. The protocol was immunoSEQ multiplex PCR, while the TCRdb copy is restricted to in-frame clones and leaves out a portion. The V and J calls and the clone size are those of that table, but D and trimming were determined from the DNA. The sample holds 85,000 to 120,000 clones; approximately 80% are singletons and the top ten take roughly 4.4%. The data were taken from a study of blood T cell repertoires in COVID-19. Study background: The analysed material was cDNA or gDNA that came from T cells, B-cell-depleted T cells, or PBMCs.

Trimming took off 4 bases at V and 8 bases at J, with 12 bases between the two ends. This CDR3 is built from 14 residues. CDR1 and CDR2 (germline): SEHNR, FQNEAQ (reference sequence). The J gene is TRBJ1-6, the V gene TRBV7-9; unclear D gene. The sequenced sample was peripheral blood. This clonotype originated in a human donor in a cohort sampled during active COVID-19. The CDR3 reads CASSSLELYSPLHF. The CDR3 coding sequence is TGTGCCAGCAGCTCACTAGAGCTTTATTCACCCCTCCACTTT.